The rows below give T cell receptor beta chains drawn from one sample of a study of blood T cell repertoires in COVID-19. The assay was immunoSEQ multiplex PCR, and TCRdb's table has in-frame clones only and misses some. Among fewer than 250,000 clones listed, over 75% were seen once. Sequencing was done on a sample of PBMCs or T cells enriched from blood (not recorded which). The receptors stem from a man aged 25 to 40 in a cohort exposed to, infected with or recovered from COVID-19 (not recorded which). CDR3s include the opening cysteine and the closing phenylalanine or tryptophan. The D gene is left open where the match is weak. Some rows mark clone size as missing; the rest say once, few, many or name a class of expanded clone.

d_gene	abundance	v_gene	j_gene	CDR3nt	CDR3aa
TRBD1	-	TRBV2	TRBJ1-5	TGTGCCAGCAGAGACCGTCAGGACAGGAGCAATCAGCCCCAGCATTTT	CASRDRQDRSNQPQHF
TRBD2	-	TRBV28	TRBJ2-7	TGTGCCAGCAGTGGGACTAGCGGGGGGTCCTACGAGCAGTACTTC	CASSGTSGGSYEQYF
TRBD1	few	TRBV12-3/TRBV12-4	TRBJ1-2	TGTGCCAGCAGACTGGACAGGATGCACGGCTACACCTTC	CASRLDRMHGYTF
-	-	TRBV7-9	TRBJ2-7	TGTGCCAGCAGCAGAGTGGAGGGTTTGCGGGAGCAGTACTTC	CASSRVEGLREQYF
-	-	TRBV14	TRBJ1-3	TGTGCCAGCAGCTCCGGGGGAATCTTTCGCCGCACCACTGGAAACACCATATATTTT	CASSSGGIFRRTTGNTIYF
TRBD1	-	TRBV9	TRBJ2-7	TGTGCCAGCAGCCCATCCCCCTCTGCCCGGACAGGGGAGCAGTACTTC	CASSPSPSARTGEQYF
-	-	TRBV6-5	TRBJ1-4	TGTGCCCACGCGGCGATACTGAATGAAAAACTGTTTTTT	CAHAAILNEKLFF
-	-	TRBV28	TRBJ1-5	TGTGCCAGCAGCTCTGCCGGGACTGGCAATCAGCCCCAGCATTTT	CASSSAGTGNQPQHF
-	-	TRBV24-1	TRBJ2-1	TGTGCCACCATGGACAGCTACAATGAGCAGTTCTTC	CATMDSYNEQFF
-	-	TRBV19	TRBJ1-6	TGTGCCAGTAGTATAGGGACAGCAAATTCACCCCTCCACTTT	CASSIGTANSPLHF
TRBD1	few	TRBV13	TRBJ1-1	TGTGCCAGCAGCCCTGGGGGGGACAGGGTTGAAGCTTTCTTT	CASSPGGDRVEAFF
TRBD1	-	TRBV5-1	TRBJ1-2	TGCGCCAGCAGCTTGGAACAGGGGCACTATGGCTACACCTTC	CASSLEQGHYGYTF
-	-	TRBV12-3/TRBV12-4	TRBJ2-7	TGTGCCAGCAGTCGCAGGGTTTACGAGCAGTACTTC	CASSRRVYEQYF
-	-	TRBV7-2	TRBJ2-1	TGTGCCAGCAGCTTAGCGGGGCGACTTTACAATGAGCAGTTCTTC	CASSLAGRLYNEQFF
TRBD2	-	TRBV28	TRBJ2-1	TGTGCCAGCAGTTTATCCCTAGGGACTACTAATGAGCAGTTCTTC	CASSLSLGTTNEQFF
-	-	TRBV27	TRBJ2-7	TGTGCCAGCAGTCCGAACAGCAATTCCTACGAGCAGTACTTC	CASSPNSNSYEQYF
-	-	TRBV7-9	TRBJ2-3	TGTGCCAGCAGCTTAGGTCTACCGGGAGCCACAGATACGCAGTATTTT	CASSLGLPGATDTQYF
-	-	TRBV20-1	TRBJ2-7	TGCAGTGCTAGAGATGAGGGCGAGCAGTACTTC	CSARDEGEQYF
-	once	TRBV24-1	TRBJ1-2	TGTGCCACCAGTGATTCAGGGGCGGACGGCTACACCTTC	CATSDSGADGYTF
-	-	TRBV7-2	TRBJ2-3	TGTGCCAGCGCTACTAGCACAGATACGCAGTATTTT	CASATSTDTQYF
TRBD1	-	TRBV19	TRBJ1-2	TGTGCCAGACCATCAGGGGGCATGAGGTATGGCTACACCTTC	CARPSGGMRYGYTF
TRBD2	once	TRBV18	TRBJ2-1	TGTGCCAGCTCACCCGCTGGACTAGCGAGAACCTACAATGAGCAGTTCTTC	CASSPAGLARTYNEQFF
TRBD1	few	TRBV24-1	TRBJ2-1	TGTGCCACCAGTGATCCAGGGGGCGTTTACAATGAGCAGTTCTTC	CATSDPGGVYNEQFF
-	-	TRBV5-6	TRBJ2-1	TGTGCCAGCAGCTTTGGCGGGACCTACAATGAGCAGTTCTTC	CASSFGGTYNEQFF
-	-	TRBV3-1/TRBV3-2	TRBJ1-5	TGTGCCAGCAGCCAAGATTCGGGGGATATGCCCCAGCATTTT	CASSQDSGDMPQHF
-	-	TRBV28	TRBJ2-4	TGTGCCAGCAGTTTATACGGGAGCGTAGACATTCAGTACTTC	CASSLYGSVDIQYF
-	-	TRBV5-1	TRBJ1-6	TGCGCCAGCAGCTCACAGGCGTCAAATTCACCCCTCCACTTT	CASSSQASNSPLHF
TRBD2	-	TRBV7-3	TRBJ2-2	TGTGCCAGCAGCTTAAGGACTAGCGGGAGTATTTCCGGGGAGCTGTTTTTT	CASSLRTSGSISGELFF
-	-	TRBV6-5	TRBJ1-1	TGTGCCGGCTTACGAAACACTGAAGCTTTCTTT	CAGLRNTEAFF
-	-	TRBV5-1	TRBJ2-7	TGCGCCAGCAGCCCAGACGAGCAGTACTTC	CASSPDEQYF
TRBD1	-	TRBV7-9	TRBJ2-7	TGTGCCAGCAGCTCACACAGGGGAATAGGCTCCTACGAGCAGTACTTC	CASSSHRGIGSYEQYF
TRBD1	once	TRBV28	TRBJ1-2	TGTGCCAGCAGTTCCGGGACAGTCTATGGCTACACCTTC	CASSSGTVYGYTF
TRBD1	once	TRBV4-2	TRBJ2-7	TGTGCCAGCAGCCAGAGGACCGGGACAGACCTCTACGAGCAGTACTTC	CASSQRTGTDLYEQYF
-	-	TRBV23-1	TRBJ2-4	TGCGCCAGCAGTCTACGGGGATCGGAAAACATTCAGTACTTC	CASSLRGSENIQYF
-	-	TRBV6-1	TRBJ1-1	TGTGCCAGCAGTGAGGGCCATCAGAACACTGAAGCTTTCTTT	CASSEGHQNTEAFF
TRBD1	-	TRBV2	TRBJ1-1	TGTGCCAGCCTCCCCCGGCGAGGGGGCGTAACTTTCTTT	CASLPRRGGVTFF
-	-	TRBV5-1	TRBJ2-3	TGCGCCAGCAGCTTGGCCAGGCCGATGGATACGCAGTATTTT	CASSLARPMDTQYF
-	-	TRBV5-6	TRBJ2-3	TGTGCCAGCAGCTCACTAGATACAGTCACAGATACGCAGTATTTT	CASSSLDTVTDTQYF
TRBD2	-	TRBV18	TRBJ2-2	TGTGCCAGCTCACCTAGACTAGCGGTAGACACCGGGGAGCTGTTTTTT	CASSPRLAVDTGELFF
-	once	TRBV28	TRBJ2-7	TGTGCCAGCAGTTTAATAGCGATCAGCTCCTACGAGCAGTACTTC	CASSLIAISSYEQYF
-	-	TRBV20-1	TRBJ2-7	TGCAGTGTACCCAGAGGGTACGAGCAGTACTTC	CSVPRGYEQYF
-	-	TRBV19	TRBJ1-5	TGTGCCAGTAGTATAGCGGGGAGCAATCAGCCCCAGCATTTT	CASSIAGSNQPQHF
TRBD1	-	TRBV28	TRBJ1-2	TGTGCCAGCAGTCGACAGGGCCATGGCTACACCTTC	CASSRQGHGYTF
-	-	TRBV28	TRBJ1-1	TGTGCCAGCAGTTTGCCGGACACTGAAGCTTTCTTT	CASSLPDTEAFF
TRBD2	-	TRBV6-1	TRBJ2-5	TGTGCCAGCAGTGAACCGGGGAACGGGGGGAGGGCGACCCAGTACTTC	CASSEPGNGGRATQYF
-	-	TRBV11-2	TRBJ2-1	TGTGCCAGCAGCTTAGTTAGGGGCTACAATGAGCAGTTCTTC	CASSLVRGYNEQFF